The clone carrying this T cell receptor beta chain was detected only a few times. The data were taken from a study of PD-L1 blockade in urothelial cancer. The wider study: Researchers looked at the blood 3 weeks (second dose) and 6 weeks after treatment began.

TCRdb's copy holds only in-frame clones and misses some; the assay was immunoSEQ multiplex PCR. Of some 100,000 clones listed, about 89% are singletons. V lost 3 bases and J 8 bases, leaving 14 bases between the germline ends. This CDR3 is built from 14 residues. Germline values: CDR1 MGHRA, CDR2 YSYEKL. Sequenced material: PBMCs, taken around atezolizumab (anti-PD-L1) treatment. The chain is built from TRBV4-1 and TRBJ2-1; tentative D call: TRBD2 (6 bases). This sequence originates from a woman of 80 years or more with urothelial cancer. CDR3 nucleotides: TGCGCCAGCAGCCACCCCGGCGGGGTCGATGAGCAGTTCTTC. Amino acids: CASSHPGGVDEQFF.